The clone carrying this TCR beta chain was picked up many times. The antigen is unknown. Trimming removed 6 bases from V and 3 bases from J, with 9 bases in between. CDR3 length: 14 amino acids. Germline V gives CDR1 MDHEN, CDR2 SYDVKM. Arm-PCR with iRepertoire HTBI primers amplified the CDR3 regions for these TCR beta libraries. One entry per CDR3 protein results from TCRdb running MiXCR on the multiplex PCR reads. Of over 300,000 distinct CDR3 sequences detected, less than 20% appear once; the ten largest clones hold 29%. This sample is drawn from a study of regulatory T cells in long-lasting Graves disease. Whole-study findings and limits: Whereas about a thousand public clonotypes were shared by new patients, persistent patients shared more, at 2,741. Newly diagnosed disease favored TRBV20-1 and TRBJ2-1 over persistent disease.

Specified time point: persistent/refractory GD, antithyroid drugs over 5 years with positive TRAb. From PBMCs, RNA was extracted and then used to make the TCR library. It was by American Thyroid Association guidelines that Graves' disease was diagnosed. Roughly 9.2 milliliters of peripheral blood were drawn into EDTA tubes. Sequenced material: peripheral blood mononuclear cells (PBMCs), taken when the disease was refractory, from a patient treated with antithyroid drugs. This receptor was taken from a female donor with Graves disease. The chain is built from TRBV28 and TRBJ2-6; TRBD2 is a possible D gene (6 bases). CDR3 nucleotides: TGTGCCAGCAGCGGGAGTTATGGGGCCAACGTCCTGACTTTC. Its protein is CASSGSYGANVLTF.